What follows is one TCR beta chain and its context. Profiling relied on immunoSEQ multiplex PCR, and the TCRdb table lists in-frame clones only, not all of them. The data show roughly 400,000 clones, around 87% seen once. These data come from a study of blood T cell repertoires in COVID-19. Background on the study: The United States, Italy and Spain were the sources of the acute and convalescent COVID-19 samples.

Germline lookup yields CDR1 SNHLY and CDR2 FYNNEI. V lost 4 bases, J lost 10 bases, and 6 bases stayed unmatched. The CDR3 spans 14 residues. The chain has TRBV2 and TRBJ1-4, with 10 bases identical to TRBD1. The TCR originated in a woman between 45 and 65 years old who had recovered from COVID-19. Input material: PBMCs or T cells enriched from blood (not recorded which). DNA of the CDR3: TGTGCCAGCAGTGCGACAGGGGGCGGGGGAAAACTGTTTTTT. It is translated as CASSATGGGGKLFF.